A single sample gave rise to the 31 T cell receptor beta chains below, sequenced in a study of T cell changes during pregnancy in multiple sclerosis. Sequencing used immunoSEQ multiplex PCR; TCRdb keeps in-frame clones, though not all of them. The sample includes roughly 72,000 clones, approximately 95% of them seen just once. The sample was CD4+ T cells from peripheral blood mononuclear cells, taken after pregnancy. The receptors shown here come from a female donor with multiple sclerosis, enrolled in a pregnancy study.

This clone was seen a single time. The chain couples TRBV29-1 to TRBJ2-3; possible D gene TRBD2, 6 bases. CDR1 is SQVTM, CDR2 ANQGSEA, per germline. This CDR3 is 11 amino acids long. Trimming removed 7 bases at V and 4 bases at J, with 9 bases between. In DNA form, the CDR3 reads TGCAGCGAGAGGAGGGCAGATACGCAGTATTTT. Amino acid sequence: CSERRADTQYF.

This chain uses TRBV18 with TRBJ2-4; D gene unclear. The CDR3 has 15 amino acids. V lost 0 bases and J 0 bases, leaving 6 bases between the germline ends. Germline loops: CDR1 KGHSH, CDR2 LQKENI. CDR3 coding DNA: TGTGCCAGCTCACCACCGGCCGTAGCCAAAAACATTCAGTACTTC. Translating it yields CASSPPAVAKNIQYF.

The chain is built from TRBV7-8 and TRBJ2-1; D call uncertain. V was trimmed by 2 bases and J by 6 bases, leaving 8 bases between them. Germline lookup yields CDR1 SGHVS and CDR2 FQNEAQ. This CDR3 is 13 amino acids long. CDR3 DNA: TGTGCCAGCAGCTTAAATCGTCGCAATGAGCAGTTCTTC. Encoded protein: CASSLNRRNEQFF.

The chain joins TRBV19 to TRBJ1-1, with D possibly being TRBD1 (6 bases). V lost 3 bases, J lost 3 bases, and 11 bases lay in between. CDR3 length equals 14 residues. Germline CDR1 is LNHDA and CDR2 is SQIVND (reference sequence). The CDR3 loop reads CASSILGGHTEAFF. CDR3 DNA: TGTGCCAGTAGTATCCTCGGGGGGCACACTGAAGCTTTCTTT.

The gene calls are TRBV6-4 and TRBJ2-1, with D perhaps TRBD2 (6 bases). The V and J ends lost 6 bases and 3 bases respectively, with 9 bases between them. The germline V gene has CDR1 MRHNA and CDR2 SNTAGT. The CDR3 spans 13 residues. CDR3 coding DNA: TGTGCCAGCAGCAGGGAGGTCTACAATGAGCAGTTCTTC. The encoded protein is CASSREVYNEQFF.

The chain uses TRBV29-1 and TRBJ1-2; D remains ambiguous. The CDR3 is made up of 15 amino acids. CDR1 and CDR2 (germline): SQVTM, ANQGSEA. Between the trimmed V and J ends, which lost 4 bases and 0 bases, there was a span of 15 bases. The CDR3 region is CSVVLGFGTNYGYTF. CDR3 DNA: TGCAGCGTTGTCCTAGGGTTCGGGACTAACTATGGCTACACCTTC.

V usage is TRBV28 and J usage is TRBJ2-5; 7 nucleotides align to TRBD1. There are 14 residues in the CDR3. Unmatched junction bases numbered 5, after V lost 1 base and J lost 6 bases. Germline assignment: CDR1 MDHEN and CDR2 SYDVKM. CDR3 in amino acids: CASSLLGGAKTQYF. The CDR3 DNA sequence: TGTGCCAGCAGTTTATTAGGGGGCGCGAAGACCCAGTACTTC.

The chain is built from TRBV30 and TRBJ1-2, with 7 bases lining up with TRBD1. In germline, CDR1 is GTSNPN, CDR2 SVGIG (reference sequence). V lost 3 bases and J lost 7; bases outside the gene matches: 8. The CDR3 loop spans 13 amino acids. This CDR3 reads CAWSPTGPGGYTF. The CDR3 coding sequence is TGTGCCTGGAGCCCGACAGGGCCTGGTGGCTACACCTTC.

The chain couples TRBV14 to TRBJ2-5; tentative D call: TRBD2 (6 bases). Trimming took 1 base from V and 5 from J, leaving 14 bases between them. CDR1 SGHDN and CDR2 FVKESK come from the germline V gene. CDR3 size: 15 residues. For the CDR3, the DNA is TGTGCCAGCAGCCAAGCTAGGAGGGTTGGGGAGACCCAGTACTTC. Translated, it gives CASSQARRVGETQYF.

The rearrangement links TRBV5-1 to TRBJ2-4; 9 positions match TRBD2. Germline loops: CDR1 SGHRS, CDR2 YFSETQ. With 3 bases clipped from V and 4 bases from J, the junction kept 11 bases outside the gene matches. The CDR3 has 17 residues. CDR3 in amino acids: CASSSAGGRGGKNIQYF. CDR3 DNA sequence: TGCGCCAGCAGCTCAGCGGGGGGACGGGGGGGTAAAAACATTCAGTACTTC.

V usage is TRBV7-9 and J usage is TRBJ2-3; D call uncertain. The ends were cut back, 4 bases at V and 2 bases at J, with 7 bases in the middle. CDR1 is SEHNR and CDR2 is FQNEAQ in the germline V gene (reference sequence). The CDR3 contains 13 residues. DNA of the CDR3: TGTGCCAGCAGCTACACCCCCACAGATACGCAGTATTTT. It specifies CASSYTPTDTQYF.

The CDR3 protein is CASSPTGTGEAYEQYF. The CDR3 DNA reads TGTGCCAGCAGCCCTACGGGGACAGGGGAGGCCTACGAGCAGTACTTC. V and J are TRBV28 and TRBJ2-7, with 10 positions matching TRBD1. Trimming took 6 bases from V and 2 from J; bases not matched to a gene: 10. Germline CDR1 is MDHEN and CDR2 is SYDVKM. The CDR3 runs to 16 residues.

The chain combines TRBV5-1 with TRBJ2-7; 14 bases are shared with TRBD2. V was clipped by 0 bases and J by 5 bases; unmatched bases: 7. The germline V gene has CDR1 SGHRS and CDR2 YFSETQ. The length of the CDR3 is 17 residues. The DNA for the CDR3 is TGCGCCAGCAGCTTGGCCGGGACTAGCGGGAGACCCCACGAGCAGTACTTC. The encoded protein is CASSLAGTSGRPHEQYF.

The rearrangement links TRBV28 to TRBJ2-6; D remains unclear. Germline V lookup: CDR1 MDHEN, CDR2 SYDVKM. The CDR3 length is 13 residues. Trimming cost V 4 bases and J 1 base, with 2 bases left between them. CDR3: CASSSSGANVLTF. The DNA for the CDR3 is TGTGCCAGCAGTTCTTCTGGGGCCAACGTCCTGACTTTC.

The CDR3 region has the DNA TGTGCCAGTAGTCGCTTTCACGACAGGGTCCATCAGCCCCAGCATTTT. Protein: CASSRFHDRVHQPQHF. V is TRBV19 and J is TRBJ1-5, with TRBD1 matching over 7 bases. The CDR3 sequence is 16 residues long. The V segment lost 5 bases and the J segment 5 bases; nucleotides outside the gene matches: 12. Germline V CDR1 and CDR2: LNHDA, SQIVND (reference sequence).

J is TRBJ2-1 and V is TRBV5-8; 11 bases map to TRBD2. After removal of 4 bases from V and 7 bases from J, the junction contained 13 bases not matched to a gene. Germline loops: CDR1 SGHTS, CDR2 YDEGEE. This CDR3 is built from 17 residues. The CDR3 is CASSRGIAGGPKNEQFF. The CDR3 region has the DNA TGTGCCAGCAGCCGAGGGATAGCGGGAGGGCCTAAGAATGAGCAGTTCTTC.

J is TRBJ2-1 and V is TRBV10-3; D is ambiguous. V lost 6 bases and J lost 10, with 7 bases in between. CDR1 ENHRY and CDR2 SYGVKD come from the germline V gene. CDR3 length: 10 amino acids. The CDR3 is CAIRPLEQFF. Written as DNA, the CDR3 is TGTGCCATCAGACCCCTAGAGCAGTTCTTC.

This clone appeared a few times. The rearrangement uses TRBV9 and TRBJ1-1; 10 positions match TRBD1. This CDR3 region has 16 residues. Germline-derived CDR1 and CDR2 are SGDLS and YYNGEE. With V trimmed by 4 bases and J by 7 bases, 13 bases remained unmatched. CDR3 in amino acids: CASSISTGGVYFEAFF. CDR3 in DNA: TGTGCCAGCAGCATATCGACAGGGGGCGTATATTTTGAAGCTTTCTTT.

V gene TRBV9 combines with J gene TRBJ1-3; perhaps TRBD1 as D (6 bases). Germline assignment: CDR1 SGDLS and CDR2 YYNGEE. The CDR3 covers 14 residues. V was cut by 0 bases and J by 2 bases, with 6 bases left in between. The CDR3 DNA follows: TGTGCCAGCAGCGTAGACAGGGCTGGAAACACCATATATTTT. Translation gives CASSVDRAGNTIYF.

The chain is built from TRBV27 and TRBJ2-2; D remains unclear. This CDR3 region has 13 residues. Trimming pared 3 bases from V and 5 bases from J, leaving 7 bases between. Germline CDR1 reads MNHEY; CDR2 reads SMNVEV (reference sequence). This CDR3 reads CASSFFGTGELFF. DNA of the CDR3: TGTGCCAGCAGTTTTTTCGGGACCGGGGAGCTGTTTTTT.

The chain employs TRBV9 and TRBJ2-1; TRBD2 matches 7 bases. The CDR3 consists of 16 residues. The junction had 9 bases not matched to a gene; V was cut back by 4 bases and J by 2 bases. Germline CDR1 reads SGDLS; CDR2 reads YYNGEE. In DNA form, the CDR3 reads TGTGCCAGCAGCCCCTGGGGTAGCGGGCCCTACAATGAGCAGTTCTTC. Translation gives CASSPWGSGPYNEQFF.

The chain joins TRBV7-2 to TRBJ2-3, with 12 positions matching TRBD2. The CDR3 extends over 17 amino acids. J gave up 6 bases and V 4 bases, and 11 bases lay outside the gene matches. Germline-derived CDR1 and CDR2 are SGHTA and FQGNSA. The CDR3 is CASSSLAGGRFGDTQYF. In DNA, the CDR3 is TGTGCCAGCAGCTCTCTAGCGGGAGGGCGGTTCGGGGATACGCAGTATTTT.

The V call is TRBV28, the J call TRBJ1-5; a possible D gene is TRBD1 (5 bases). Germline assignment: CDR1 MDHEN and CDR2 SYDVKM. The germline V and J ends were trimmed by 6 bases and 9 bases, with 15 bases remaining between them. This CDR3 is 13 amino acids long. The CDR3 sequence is CASSNRRVGPQHF. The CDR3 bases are TGTGCCAGCAGCAACAGGAGAGTTGGGCCCCAGCATTTT.

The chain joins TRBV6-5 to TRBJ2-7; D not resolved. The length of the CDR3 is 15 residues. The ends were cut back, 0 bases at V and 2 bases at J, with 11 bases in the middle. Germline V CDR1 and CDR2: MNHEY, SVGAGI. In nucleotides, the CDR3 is TGTGCCAGCAGTTACTCACGAGACATAACCTACGAGCAGTACTTC. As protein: CASSYSRDITYEQYF.

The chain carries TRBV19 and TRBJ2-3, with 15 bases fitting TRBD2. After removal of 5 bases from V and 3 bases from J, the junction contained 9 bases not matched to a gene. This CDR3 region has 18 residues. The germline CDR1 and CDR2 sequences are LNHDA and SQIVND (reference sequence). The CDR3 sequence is CASSPSRTSGRGTDTQYF. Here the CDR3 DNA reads TGTGCCAGTAGTCCCAGCCGGACTAGCGGGAGGGGAACAGATACGCAGTATTTT. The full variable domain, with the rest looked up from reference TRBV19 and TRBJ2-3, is DGGITQSPKYLFRKEGQNVTLSCEQNLNHDAMYWYRQDPGQGLRLIYYSQIVNDFQKGDIAEGYSVSREKKESFPLTVTSAQKNPTAFYLCASSPSRTSGRGTDTQYFGPGTRLTVL.

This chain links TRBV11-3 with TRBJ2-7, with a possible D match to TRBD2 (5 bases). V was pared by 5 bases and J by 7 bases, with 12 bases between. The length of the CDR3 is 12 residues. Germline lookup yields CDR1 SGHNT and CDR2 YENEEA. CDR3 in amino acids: CASSHGGREQYF. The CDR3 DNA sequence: TGTGCCAGCAGCCATGGAGGAAGGGAGCAGTACTTC.

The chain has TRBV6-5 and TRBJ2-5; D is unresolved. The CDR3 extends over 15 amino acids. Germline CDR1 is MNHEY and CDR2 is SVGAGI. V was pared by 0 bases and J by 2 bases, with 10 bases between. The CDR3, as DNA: TGTGCCAGCAGTTACTCGAGCTTCGGGCAAGAGACCCAGTACTTC. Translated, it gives CASSYSSFGQETQYF.

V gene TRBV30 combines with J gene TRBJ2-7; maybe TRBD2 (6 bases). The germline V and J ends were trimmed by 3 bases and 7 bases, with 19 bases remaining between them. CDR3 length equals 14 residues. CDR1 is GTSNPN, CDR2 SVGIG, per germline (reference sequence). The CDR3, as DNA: TGTGCCTGGAGCTCTAGCGATCGACTGAGGGAGCAGTACTTC. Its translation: CAWSSSDRLREQYF.

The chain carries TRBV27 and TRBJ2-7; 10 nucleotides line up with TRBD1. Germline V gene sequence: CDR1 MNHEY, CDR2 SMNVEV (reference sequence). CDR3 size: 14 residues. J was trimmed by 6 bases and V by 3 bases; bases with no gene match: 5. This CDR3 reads CASSFRDRGGEQYF. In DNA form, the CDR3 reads TGTGCCAGCAGTTTTAGGGACAGGGGAGGCGAGCAGTACTTC.

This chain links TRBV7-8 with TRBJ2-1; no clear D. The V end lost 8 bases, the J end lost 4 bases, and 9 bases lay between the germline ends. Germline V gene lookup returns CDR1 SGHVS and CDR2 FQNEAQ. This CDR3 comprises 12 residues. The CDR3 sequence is CASYRVYNEQFF. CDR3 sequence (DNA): TGTGCCAGCTACCGAGTATACAATGAGCAGTTCTTC.

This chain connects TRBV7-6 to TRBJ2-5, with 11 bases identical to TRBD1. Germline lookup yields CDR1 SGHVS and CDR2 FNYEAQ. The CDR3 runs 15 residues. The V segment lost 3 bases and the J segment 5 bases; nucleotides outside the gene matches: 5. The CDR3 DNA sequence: TGTGCCAGCAGCTTTCGGGACAGGGGGTGGGAGACCCAGTACTTC. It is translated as CASSFRDRGWETQYF.